This section outlines one TCR beta chain sequence together with its context. Its specificity is unknown. This sample was taken from a study of cytomegalovirus exposure and HLA in healthy donors. Profiling relied on immunoSEQ multiplex PCR, and the TCRdb table lists in-frame clones only, not all of them. The table includes over 120,000 clones, about nine tenths detected once. The germline gives CDR1 SGHVS, CDR2 FQNEAQ. The CDR3 covers 16 residues. V shed 0 bases and J 4 bases; nucleotides not matched to a gene: 2. Study-wide points: Specific recognition of CMV antigens was confirmed in vitro for a few chains (all CMV-associated). In the 120 validation repertoires, about 95% of cluster scores exceeded 0, per a later analysis. Among TCR beta chains, those listed as cytomegalovirus-associated numbered some 160. Per published reports, the classifier diagnosed cytomegalovirus status with high specificity and sensitivity.

The clonotype originates from a woman aged 25 to 45 in good health and CMV-seropositive. The material sequenced was PBMCs. This chain uses TRBV7-8 with TRBJ2-7; 14 bases are shared with TRBD2. In DNA form, the CDR3 reads TGTGCCAGCAGCTTAGCAGGGACTAGCGGGAGTTACGAGCAGTACTTC. Its translation: CASSLAGTSGSYEQYF.